The clone carrying this TCR beta chain was recorded at least ten times. What it recognizes is unknown. The authors amplified TCR beta CDR3 regions, and they did so from RNA transcripts for repertoire sequencing. HTBI primers were employed in first-round RT-PCR, then a second-round multiplex PCR followed. One entry per CDR3 protein results from TCRdb running MiXCR on the multiplex PCR reads. The data show fewer than 600,000 distinct CDR3 sequences, with around 15% seen just once and 8% to 10% held by the top ten. These data belong to a study of Graves' ophthalmopathy and Graves' hyperthyroidism. The CDR3 covers 12 residues. V lost 7 bases, J lost 5 bases, and 11 bases lay in between. CDR1 MNHEY and CDR2 SMNVEV come from the germline V gene (reference sequence). From fresh peripheral blood, 10 ml in volume, the PBMCs were obtained. Study results and caveats: Most thyroid-expanded clonotypes exceeding 0.001 frequency were also found in blood.

This clonotype originated in a woman aged 25 to 45 with Graves' ophthalmopathy. Sequenced material: blood. The chain has TRBV27 and TRBJ2-5; no clear D. In nucleotides, the CDR3 is TGTGCCAGCATGAGCTTGGGGGAGACCCAGTACTTC. As protein: CASMSLGETQYF.